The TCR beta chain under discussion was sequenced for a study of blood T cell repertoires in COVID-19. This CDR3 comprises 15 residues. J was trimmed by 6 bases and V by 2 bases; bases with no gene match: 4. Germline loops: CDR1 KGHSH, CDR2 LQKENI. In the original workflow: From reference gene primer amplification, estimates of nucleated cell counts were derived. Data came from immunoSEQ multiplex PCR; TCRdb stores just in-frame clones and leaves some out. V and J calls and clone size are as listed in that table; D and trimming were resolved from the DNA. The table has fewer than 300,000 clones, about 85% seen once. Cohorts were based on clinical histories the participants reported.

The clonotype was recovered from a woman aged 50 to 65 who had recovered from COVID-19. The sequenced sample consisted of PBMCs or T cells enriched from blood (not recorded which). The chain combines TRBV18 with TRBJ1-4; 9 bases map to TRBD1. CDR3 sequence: CASSPEGQGDEKLFF. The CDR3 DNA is TGTGCCAGCTCACCAGAGGGACAGGGCGATGAAAAACTGTTTTTT. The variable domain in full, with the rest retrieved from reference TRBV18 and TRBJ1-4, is NAGVMQNPRHLVRRRGQEARLRCSPMKGHSHVYWYRQLPEEGLKFMVYLQKENIIDESGMPKERFSAEFPKEGPSILRIQQVVRGDSAAYFCASSPEGQGDEKLFFGSGTQLSVL.